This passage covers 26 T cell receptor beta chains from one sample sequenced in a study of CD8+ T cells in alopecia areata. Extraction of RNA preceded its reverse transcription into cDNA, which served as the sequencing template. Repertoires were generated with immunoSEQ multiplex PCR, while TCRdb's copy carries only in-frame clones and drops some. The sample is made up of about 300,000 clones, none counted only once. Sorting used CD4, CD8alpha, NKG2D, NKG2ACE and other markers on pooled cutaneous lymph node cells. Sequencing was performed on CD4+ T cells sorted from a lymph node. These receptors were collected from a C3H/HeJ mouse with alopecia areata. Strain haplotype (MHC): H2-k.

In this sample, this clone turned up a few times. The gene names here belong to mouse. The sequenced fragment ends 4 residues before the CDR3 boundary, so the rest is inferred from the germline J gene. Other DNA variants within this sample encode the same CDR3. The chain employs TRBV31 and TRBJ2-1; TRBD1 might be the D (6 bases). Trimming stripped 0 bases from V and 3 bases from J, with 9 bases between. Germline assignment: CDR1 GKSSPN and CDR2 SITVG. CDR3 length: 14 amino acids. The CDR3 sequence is CAWSLQGGYAEQFF. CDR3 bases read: TGTGCCTGGAGTCTACAGGGCGGCTATGCT.

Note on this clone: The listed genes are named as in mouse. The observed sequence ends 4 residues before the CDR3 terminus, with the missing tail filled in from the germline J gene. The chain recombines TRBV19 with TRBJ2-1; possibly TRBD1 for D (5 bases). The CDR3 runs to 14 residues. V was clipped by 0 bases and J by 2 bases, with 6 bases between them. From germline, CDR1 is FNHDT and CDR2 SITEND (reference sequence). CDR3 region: CASSIARDYAEQFF. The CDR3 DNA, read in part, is TGTGCCAGCAGTATAGCCAGGGACTATGCT.

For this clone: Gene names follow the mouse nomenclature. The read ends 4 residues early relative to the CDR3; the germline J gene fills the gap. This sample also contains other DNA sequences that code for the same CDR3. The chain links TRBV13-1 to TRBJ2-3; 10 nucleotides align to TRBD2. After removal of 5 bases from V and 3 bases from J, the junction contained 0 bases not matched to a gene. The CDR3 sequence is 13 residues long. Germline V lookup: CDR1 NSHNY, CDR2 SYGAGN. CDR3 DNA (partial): TGTGCCAGCAGGACTGGGGGGGCAGAA. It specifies CASRTGGAE. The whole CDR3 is CASRTGGAETLYF.

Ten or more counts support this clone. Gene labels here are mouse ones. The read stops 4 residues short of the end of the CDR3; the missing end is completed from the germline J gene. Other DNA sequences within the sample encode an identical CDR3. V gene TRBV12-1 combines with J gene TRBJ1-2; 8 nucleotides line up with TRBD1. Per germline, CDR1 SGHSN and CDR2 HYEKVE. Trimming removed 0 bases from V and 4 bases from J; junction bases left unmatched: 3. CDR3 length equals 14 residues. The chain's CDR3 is CASSLTGGGSDYTF. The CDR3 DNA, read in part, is TGTGCCAGCTCTCTCACAGGGGGGGGCTCC. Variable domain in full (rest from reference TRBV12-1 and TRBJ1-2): DSGVVQSPRHIIKEKGGRSVLTCIPISGHSNVVWYQQTLGKELKFLIQHYEKVERDKGFLPSRFSVQQFDDYHSEMNMSALELEDSAMYFCASSLTGGGSDYTFGSGTRLLVI.

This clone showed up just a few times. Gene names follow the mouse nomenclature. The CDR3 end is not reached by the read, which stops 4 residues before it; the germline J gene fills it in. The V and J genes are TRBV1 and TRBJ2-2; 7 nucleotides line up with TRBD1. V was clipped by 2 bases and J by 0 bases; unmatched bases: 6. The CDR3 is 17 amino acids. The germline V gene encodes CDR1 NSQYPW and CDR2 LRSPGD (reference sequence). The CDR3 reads CTCSAIPGTANTGQLYF. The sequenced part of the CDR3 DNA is TGCACCTGCAGTGCAATTCCCGGGACAGCAAACACCGGG.

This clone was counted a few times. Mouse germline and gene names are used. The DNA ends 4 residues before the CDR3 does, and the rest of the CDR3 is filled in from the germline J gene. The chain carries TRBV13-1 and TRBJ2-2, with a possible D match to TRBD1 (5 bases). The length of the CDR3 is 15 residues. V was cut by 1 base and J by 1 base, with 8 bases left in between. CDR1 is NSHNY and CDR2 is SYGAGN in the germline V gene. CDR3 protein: CASSDPTENTGQLYF. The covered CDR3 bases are TGTGCCAGCAGTGATCCGACAGAAAACACCGGG.

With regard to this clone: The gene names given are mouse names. The CDR3: CASSQDRGAATGQLYF. The sequenced part of the CDR3 DNA is TGTGCCAGCAGCCAAGATAGGGGGGCCGCCACCGGG. The chain uses TRBV5 and TRBJ2-2; a possible D gene is TRBD2 (7 bases). The read finishes 4 residues shy of the CDR3 end, and the germline J gene is used to complete it. The CDR3 runs 16 residues. V lost 0 bases and J lost 4, with 12 bases in between. Germline assignment: CDR1 LGHNA and CDR2 YNLKQL (reference sequence).

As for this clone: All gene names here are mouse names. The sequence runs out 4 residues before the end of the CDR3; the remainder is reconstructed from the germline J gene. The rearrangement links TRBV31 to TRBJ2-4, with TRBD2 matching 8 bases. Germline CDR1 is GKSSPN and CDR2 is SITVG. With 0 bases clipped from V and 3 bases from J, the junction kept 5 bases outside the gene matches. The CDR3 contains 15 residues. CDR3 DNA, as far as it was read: TGTGCCTGGAGTCTAAGGGGGGGCGCGCAAAAC. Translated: CAWSLRGGAQN. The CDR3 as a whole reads CAWSLRGGAQNTLYF.

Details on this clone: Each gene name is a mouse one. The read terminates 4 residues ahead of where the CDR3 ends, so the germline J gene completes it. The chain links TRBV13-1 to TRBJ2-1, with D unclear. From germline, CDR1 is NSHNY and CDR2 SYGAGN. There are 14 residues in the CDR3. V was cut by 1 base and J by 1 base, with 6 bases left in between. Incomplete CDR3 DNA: TGTGCCAGCAGTGATTACAGAAACTATGCT. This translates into CASSDYRNYA. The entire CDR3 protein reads CASSDYRNYAEQFF.

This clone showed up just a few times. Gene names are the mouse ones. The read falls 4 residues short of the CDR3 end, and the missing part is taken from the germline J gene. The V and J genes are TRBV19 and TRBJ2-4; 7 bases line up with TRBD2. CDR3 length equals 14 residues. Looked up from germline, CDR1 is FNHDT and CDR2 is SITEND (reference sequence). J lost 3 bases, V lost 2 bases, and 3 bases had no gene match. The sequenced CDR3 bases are TGTGCCAGCAGTATTTCGGGGGGGCAAAAC. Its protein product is CASSISGGQN. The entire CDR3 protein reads CASSISGGQNTLYF.

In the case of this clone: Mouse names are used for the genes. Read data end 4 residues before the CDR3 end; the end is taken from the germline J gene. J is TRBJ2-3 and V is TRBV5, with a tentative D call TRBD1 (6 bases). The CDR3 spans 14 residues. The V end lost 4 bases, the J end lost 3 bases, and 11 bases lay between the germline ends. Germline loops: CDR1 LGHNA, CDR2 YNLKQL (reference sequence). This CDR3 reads CASSLRDTAETLYF. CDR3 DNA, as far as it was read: TGTGCCAGCAGCCTACGGGACACCGCAGAA.

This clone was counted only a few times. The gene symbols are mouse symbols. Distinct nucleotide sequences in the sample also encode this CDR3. The covered CDR3 bases are TGTGCCAGCAGACCGACAGGGGGCTATGCT. Encoded protein: CASRPTGGYA. The CDR3 as a whole reads CASRPTGGYAEQFF. The chain recombines TRBV19 with TRBJ2-1; 9 bases align to TRBD1. From the germline J gene comes the end of the CDR3, since the read stops 4 residues before it. Germline V CDR1 and CDR2: FNHDT, SITEND (reference sequence). The CDR3 length is 14 residues. Trimming took 5 bases from V and 3 from J; bases not matched to a gene: 3. Together with reference TRBV19 and TRBJ2-1, the CDR3 gives the full variable domain: GGIITQTPKFLIGQEGQKLTLKCQQNFNHDTMYWYRQDSGKGLRLIYYSITENDLQKGDLSEGYDASREKKSSFSLTVTSAQKNEMAVFLCASRPTGGYAEQFFGPGTRLTVL.

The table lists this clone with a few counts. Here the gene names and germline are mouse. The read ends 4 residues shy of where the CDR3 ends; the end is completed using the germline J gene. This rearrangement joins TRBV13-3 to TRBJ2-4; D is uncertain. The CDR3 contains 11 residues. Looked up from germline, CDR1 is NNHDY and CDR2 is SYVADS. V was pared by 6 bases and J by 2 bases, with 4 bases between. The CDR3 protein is CASTSQNTLYF. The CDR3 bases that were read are TGTGCCAGCACATCTCAAAAC.

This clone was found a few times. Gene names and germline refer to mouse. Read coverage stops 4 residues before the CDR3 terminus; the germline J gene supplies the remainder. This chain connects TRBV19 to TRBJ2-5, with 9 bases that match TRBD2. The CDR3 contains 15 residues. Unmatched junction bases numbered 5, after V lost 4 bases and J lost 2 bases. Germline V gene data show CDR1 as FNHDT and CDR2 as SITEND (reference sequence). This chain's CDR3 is CASSPTTGGQDTQYF. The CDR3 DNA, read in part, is TGTGCCAGCAGTCCCACGACTGGGGGCCAAGAC.

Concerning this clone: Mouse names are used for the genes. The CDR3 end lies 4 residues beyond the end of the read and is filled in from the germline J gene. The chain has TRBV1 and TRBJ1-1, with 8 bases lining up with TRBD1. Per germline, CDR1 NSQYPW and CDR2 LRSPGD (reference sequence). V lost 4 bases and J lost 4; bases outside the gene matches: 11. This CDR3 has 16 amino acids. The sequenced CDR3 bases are TGCACCTGCAGTGTCCCGGGACAGGCCCGGGGCACA. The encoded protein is CTCSVPGQARGT. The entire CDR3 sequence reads CTCSVPGQARGTEVFF.

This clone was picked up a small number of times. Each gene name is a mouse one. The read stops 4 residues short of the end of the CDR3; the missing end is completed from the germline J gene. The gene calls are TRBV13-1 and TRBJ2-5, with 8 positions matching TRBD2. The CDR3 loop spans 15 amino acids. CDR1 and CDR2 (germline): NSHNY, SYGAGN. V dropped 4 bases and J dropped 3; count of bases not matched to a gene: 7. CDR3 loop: CASSNTGGAQDTQYF. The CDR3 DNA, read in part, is TGTGCCAGCAGTAATACCGGGGGGGCGCAAGAC.

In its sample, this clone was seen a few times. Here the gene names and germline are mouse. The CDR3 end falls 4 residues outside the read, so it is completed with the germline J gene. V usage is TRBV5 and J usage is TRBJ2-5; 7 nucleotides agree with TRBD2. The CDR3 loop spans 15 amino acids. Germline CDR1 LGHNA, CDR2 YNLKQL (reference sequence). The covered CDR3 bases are TGTGCCAGCAGCCAAGATCGTCTGGGGGAAGAC. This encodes CASSQDRLGED. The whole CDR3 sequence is CASSQDRLGEDTQYF.

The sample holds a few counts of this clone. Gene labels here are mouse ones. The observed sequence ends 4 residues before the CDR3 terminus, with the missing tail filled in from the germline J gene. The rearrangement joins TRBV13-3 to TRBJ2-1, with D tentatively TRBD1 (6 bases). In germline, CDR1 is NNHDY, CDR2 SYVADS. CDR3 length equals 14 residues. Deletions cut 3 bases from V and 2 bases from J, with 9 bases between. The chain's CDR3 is CASSVRGDYAEQFF. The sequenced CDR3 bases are TGTGCCAGCAGTGTCAGGGGAGACTATGCT.

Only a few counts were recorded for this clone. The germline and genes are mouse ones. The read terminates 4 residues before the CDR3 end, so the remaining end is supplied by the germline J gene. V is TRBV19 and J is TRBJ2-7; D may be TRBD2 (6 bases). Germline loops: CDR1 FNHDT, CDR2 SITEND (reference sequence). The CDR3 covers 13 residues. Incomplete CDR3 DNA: TGTGCCAGCAGTACTCCCGGGGGGTAT. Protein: CASSTPGGY. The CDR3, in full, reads CASSTPGGYEQYF.

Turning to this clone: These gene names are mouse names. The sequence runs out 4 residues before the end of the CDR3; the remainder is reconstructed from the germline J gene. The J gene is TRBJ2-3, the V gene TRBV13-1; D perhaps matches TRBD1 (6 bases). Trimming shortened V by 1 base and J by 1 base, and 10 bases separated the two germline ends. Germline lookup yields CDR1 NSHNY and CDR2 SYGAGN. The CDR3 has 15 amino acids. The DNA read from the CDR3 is TGTGCCAGCAGTGATCTCAGGGGTGGTGCAGAA. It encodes CASSDLRGGAE. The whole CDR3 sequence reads CASSDLRGGAETLYF.

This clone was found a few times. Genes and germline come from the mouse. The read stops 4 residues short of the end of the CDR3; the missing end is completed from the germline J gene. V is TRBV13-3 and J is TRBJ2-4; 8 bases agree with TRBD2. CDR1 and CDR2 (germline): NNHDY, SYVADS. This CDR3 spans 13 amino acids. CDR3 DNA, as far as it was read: TGTGCCAGCAGTGAACTGGGGGCCAAC. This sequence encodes CASSELGAN. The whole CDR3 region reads CASSELGANTLYF.

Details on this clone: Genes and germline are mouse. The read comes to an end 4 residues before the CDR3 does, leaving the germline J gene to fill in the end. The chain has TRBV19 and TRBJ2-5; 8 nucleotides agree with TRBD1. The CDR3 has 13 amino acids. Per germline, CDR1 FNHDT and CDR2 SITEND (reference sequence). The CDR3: CASGDRTGDTQYF. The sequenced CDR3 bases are TGTGCCAGCGGTGATCGGACAGGGGAC.

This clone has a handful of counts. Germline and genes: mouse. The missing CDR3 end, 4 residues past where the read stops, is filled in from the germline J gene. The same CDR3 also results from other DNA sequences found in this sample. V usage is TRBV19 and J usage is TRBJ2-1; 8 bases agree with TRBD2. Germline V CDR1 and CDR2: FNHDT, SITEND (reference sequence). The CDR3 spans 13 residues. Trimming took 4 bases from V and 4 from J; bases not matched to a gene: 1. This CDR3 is CASSRTGYAEQFF. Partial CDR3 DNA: TGTGCCAGCAGTCGGACTGGGTATGCT.

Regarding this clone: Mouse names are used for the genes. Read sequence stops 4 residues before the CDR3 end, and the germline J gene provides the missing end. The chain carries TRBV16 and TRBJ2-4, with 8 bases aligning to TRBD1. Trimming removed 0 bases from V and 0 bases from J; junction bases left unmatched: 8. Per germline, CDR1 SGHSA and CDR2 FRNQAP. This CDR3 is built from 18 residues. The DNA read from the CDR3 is TGTGCAAGCAGCTTAGAACAGGGGGTGGAAAATAGTCAAAAC. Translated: CASSLEQGVENSQN. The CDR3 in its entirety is CASSLEQGVENSQNTLYF.

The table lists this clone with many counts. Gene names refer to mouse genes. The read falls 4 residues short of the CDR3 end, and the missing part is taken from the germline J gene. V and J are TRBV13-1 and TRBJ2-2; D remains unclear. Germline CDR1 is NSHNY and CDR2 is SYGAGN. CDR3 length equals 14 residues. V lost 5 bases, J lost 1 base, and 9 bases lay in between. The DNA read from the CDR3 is TGTGCCAGCAGCCCCACAATAAACACCGGG. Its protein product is CASSPTINTG. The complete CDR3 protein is CASSPTINTGQLYF.

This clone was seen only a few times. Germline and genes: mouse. CDR3 DNA (partial): TGCACCTGCAGTGTTGGGGGGCTC. Amino acids: CTCSVGGL. The full CDR3 protein reads CTCSVGGLDYTF. The rearrangement links TRBV1 to TRBJ1-2, with a weak D call TRBD1 (6 bases). The read ends 4 residues shy of where the CDR3 ends; the end is completed using the germline J gene. The germline V gene has CDR1 NSQYPW and CDR2 LRSPGD (reference sequence). The CDR3 consists of 12 residues.